The 2 T cell receptor beta chains below all came from one sample that was sequenced in a study of cytomegalovirus exposure and HLA in healthy donors. Use of 60 Vbeta and 13 Jbeta primers characterized the PCR. The table came from immunoSEQ multiplex PCR; TCRdb's copy has only in-frame clones and leaves some out. There are about 120,000 clones in the sample; 78% occur only once, and around 3% lies in the top ten. Sequencing input: PBMCs. These receptors came from a woman aged 30 to 39 in good health and CMV-seropositive.

The rearrangement uses TRBV7-8 and TRBJ1-1; 7 bases are shared with TRBD1. CDR3 length equals 17 residues. Germline V CDR1 and CDR2: SGHVS, FQNEAQ. With 0 bases clipped from V and 3 bases from J, the junction kept 10 bases outside the gene matches. Written as DNA, the CDR3 is TGTGCCAGCAGCTTAGCGCGGGAGGGGGCGAGCGACACTGAAGCTTTCTTT. It specifies CASSLAREGASDTEAFF.

The rearrangement links TRBV9 to TRBJ1-2; 8 bases line up with TRBD1. The CDR3 has 15 residues. V lost 3 bases, J lost 4 bases, and 8 bases stayed unmatched. Germline V gives CDR1 SGDLS, CDR2 YYNGEE. The CDR3: CASSEGTGGTYGYTF. DNA of the CDR3: TGTGCCAGCAGCGAGGGGACAGGCGGGACCTATGGCTACACCTTC.